This T cell receptor (beta chain) stems from a study of T cell repertoires in cytomegalovirus infection. Study-wide background: TCR beta signatures that were public indicated CMV infection and matching HLA type. Whole-study findings and limits: Clonotype analysis showed dominance of the ex vivo response by HLA-C-restricted CMV-specific TCR beta clonotypes. Carriers of CMV and the relevant HLA type were discriminated by public TCR beta frequency.

This clonotype has a handful of counts. What it binds is unknown. TCRdb reprocessed the reads with MiXCR, giving one entry per CDR3 protein. This table has 60,000 to 80,000 distinct CDR3 sequences, 20% appearing once. CDR3 size: 19 residues. V was cut by 3 bases and J by 2 bases, with 22 bases left in between. CDR1 SGHTA and CDR2 FQGNSA come from the germline V gene. Source: CD8+ T cells from cultured PBMCs, taken from culture after CMV antigen stimulation. This receptor was taken from a human donor in good health (CMV status not recorded). Some clones in this sample may be carry-over from other donors' samples. The chain recombines TRBV7-2 with TRBJ1-4; D is perhaps TRBD1 (5 bases). In DNA form, the CDR3 reads TGTGCCAGCAGCTTCCCGCCGATGGGGGGAATGCGGACTAATGAAAAACTGTTTTTT. Translating gives CASSFPPMGGMRTNEKLFF.